Following are 20 T cell receptor beta chains from one sample sequenced in a study of shared clonotypes between healthy human individuals. Using immunoSEQ multiplex PCR, the repertoire was profiled, and TCRdb retains in-frame clones only, with some absent. Here the sample spans millions of clones, roughly 94% being singletons. Sequenced input: naive CD4+ T cells sorted from blood. The subset: CD45RA+ positively selected. The source of these receptors is a man aged 18 to 29 in good health.

The V and J genes are TRBV30 and TRBJ2-1, with a possible D match to TRBD2 (5 bases). The CDR3 is 14 residues long. V was clipped by 2 bases and J by 12 bases, with 20 bases between them. Germline-derived CDR1 and CDR2 are GTSNPN and SVGIG (reference sequence). In nucleotides, the CDR3 is TGTGCCTGGAGTCCCCCCCCCACTAGGGCGCCGCAGTTCTTC. It specifies CAWSPPPTRAPQFF.

This chain uses TRBV30 with TRBJ1-1; D remains unclear. CDR3 length: 14 residues. The germline gives CDR1 GTSNPN, CDR2 SVGIG (reference sequence). V was trimmed by 2 bases and J by 1 base, leaving 11 bases between them. The CDR3: CAWSTLTANTEAFF. In DNA, the CDR3 is TGTGCCTGGAGTACTCTGACCGCGAACACTGAAGCTTTCTTT.

Concerning this clone: A much larger clone sits a single nucleotide away, making a read error possible. V gene TRBV5-1 combines with J gene TRBJ1-1, with TRBD1 matching 8 bases. This CDR3 has 14 residues. CDR1 is SGHRS, CDR2 YFSETQ, per germline. CDR3 sequence reads: CTSSSTGANTEAFF. In nucleotides, the CDR3 is TGCACCAGCAGCTCGACAGGGGCGAACACTGAAGCTTTCTTT. Variable domain in full (rest from reference TRBV5-1 and TRBJ1-1): KAGVTQTPRYLIKTRGQQVTLSCSPISGHRSVSWYQQTPGQGLQFLFEYFSETQRNKGNFPGRFSGRQFSNSRSEMNVSTLELGDSALYLCTSSSTGANTEAFFGQGTRLTVV.

V and J are TRBV9 and TRBJ2-1; 9 nucleotides line up with TRBD2. Trimming removed 4 bases from V and 6 bases from J; junction bases left unmatched: 11. This CDR3 spans 16 amino acids. CDR1 and CDR2 (germline): SGDLS, YYNGEE. The CDR3 nucleotides read TGTGCCAGCAGCCCGAAAGGGACTAGCTGGGGCAATGAGCAGTTCTTC. Translating it yields CASSPKGTSWGNEQFF.

The rearrangement uses TRBV18 and TRBJ2-1; possibly TRBD1 for D (6 bases). V was cut by 2 bases and J by 5 bases, with 16 bases left in between. Germline V gives CDR1 KGHSH, CDR2 LQKENI. CDR3 size: 16 residues. The CDR3: CASSPVAIKGDNEQFF. CDR3 nucleotide sequence: TGTGCCAGCTCACCAGTTGCCATCAAGGGGGACAATGAGCAGTTCTTC. Drawing the rest from reference TRBV18 and TRBJ2-1, the complete variable domain is NAGVMQNPRHLVRRRGQEARLRCSPMKGHSHVYWYRQLPEEGLKFMVYLQKENIIDESGMPKERFSAEFPKEGPSILRIQQVVRGDSAAYFCASSPVAIKGDNEQFFGPGTRLTVL.

This chain joins TRBV19 and TRBJ2-3; no firm D call. Trimming removed 3 bases at V and 3 bases at J, with 19 bases between. The CDR3 sequence is 17 residues long. Per the germline V gene, CDR1 is LNHDA and CDR2 is SQIVND (reference sequence). CDR3 bases: TGTGCCAGTAGTATTCAGTCGACACGCTCTTGGACAGATACGCAGTATTTT. Translation: CASSIQSTRSWTDTQYF.

This clone has only one observation. The identical CDR3 is also encoded by other nucleotide sequences in the sample. The chain is built from TRBV28 and TRBJ2-1; D remains unclear. The V and J ends lost 6 bases and 4 bases respectively, with 4 bases between them. Germline CDR1 MDHEN, CDR2 SYDVKM. The CDR3 sequence is 11 residues long. Here the CDR3 reads CASSPYNEQFF. CDR3 DNA sequence: TGTGCCAGCAGCCCTTACAATGAGCAGTTCTTC.

In this sample, this clone turned up once. V usage is TRBV19 and J usage is TRBJ1-2; TRBD1 might be the D (5 bases). V lost 4 bases and J 3 bases, leaving 12 bases between the germline ends. Germline assignment: CDR1 LNHDA and CDR2 SQIVND (reference sequence). The CDR3 length is 14 residues. The CDR3 DNA reads as TGTGCCAGTAGTAGGGCCGGAGGGGACTATGGCTACACCTTC. Translation gives CASSRAGGDYGYTF.

The rearrangement joins TRBV11-2 to TRBJ2-7; 14 bases are a match to TRBD2. The V gene end was trimmed by 5 bases and the J gene end by 4 bases; junction bases not matched to a gene: 4. Germline V lookup: CDR1 SGHAT, CDR2 FQNNGV. The CDR3 contains 15 residues. CDR3 sequence reads: CASSPGLAGGYEQYF. DNA of the CDR3: TGTGCCAGCAGCCCAGGACTAGCGGGAGGATACGAGCAGTACTTC. The full variable domain, completed using reference TRBV11-2 and TRBJ2-7, is EAGVAQSPRYKIIEKRQSVAFWCNPISGHATLYWYQQILGQGPKLLIQFQNNGVVDDSQLPKDRFSAERLKGVDSTLKIQPAKLEDSAVYLCASSPGLAGGYEQYFGPGTRLTVT.

V usage is TRBV28 and J usage is TRBJ2-5, with TRBD1 as a possible D gene (5 bases). V lost 10 bases to trimming and J lost 5 bases, with 14 bases between them. The length of the CDR3 is 12 residues. Per germline, CDR1 MDHEN and CDR2 SYDVKM. The CDR3 region has the DNA TGTGCCACCTCAAGGGGTTTGGAGACCCAGTACTTC. Protein: CATSRGLETQYF.

This chain connects TRBV9 to TRBJ1-2, with TRBD1 identical over 8 bases. Germline CDR1 SGDLS, CDR2 YYNGEE. Trimming removed 4 bases from V and 7 bases from J; junction bases left unmatched: 6. The CDR3 totals 13 residues. CDR3 sequence (DNA): TGTGCCAGCAGCCCGGACAGGGAGTTTGGCTACACCTTC. Translating gives CASSPDREFGYTF. The whole variable domain, filled in from reference TRBV9 and TRBJ1-2, reads DSGVTQTPKHLITATGQRVTLRCSPRSGDLSVYWYQQSLDQGLQFLIQYYNGEERAKGNILERFSAQQFPDLHSELNLSSLELGDSALYFCASSPDREFGYTFGSGTRLTVV.

The gene calls are TRBV15 and TRBJ1-2; the D gene is possibly TRBD1 (6 bases). The CDR3 spans 14 residues. Per the germline V gene, CDR1 is LNHNV and CDR2 is YYDKDF (reference sequence). The ends were cut back, 0 bases at V and 4 bases at J, with 9 bases in the middle. CDR3 DNA: TGTGCCACCAGCAGAGAGGACAGCGCCTATGGCTACACCTTC. It is translated as CATSREDSAYGYTF.

The chain employs TRBV7-2 and TRBJ1-6, with D perhaps matching TRBD1 (6 bases). CDR3 length: 16 amino acids. V lost 0 bases and J 10 bases, leaving 16 bases between the germline ends. CDR1 SGHTA and CDR2 FQGNSA come from the germline V gene. In DNA, the CDR3 is TGTGCCAGCAGCTTAGCGCGGTCAGGGGTTTCCTCACCCCTCCACTTT. It encodes CASSLARSGVSSPLHF.

The genes are TRBV25-1 and TRBJ1-1; D unresolved. The length of the CDR3 is 11 residues. Germline V CDR1 and CDR2: MGHDK, SYGVNS. V shed 4 bases and J shed 5 bases, with 5 bases lying between them. CDR3 sequence reads: CASSGATEAFF. The CDR3 DNA is TGTGCCAGCAGTGGGGCGACTGAAGCTTTCTTT.

J is TRBJ2-7 and V is TRBV5-1, with a tentative D call TRBD1 (6 bases). V lost 2 bases, J lost 0 bases, and 15 bases lay in between. Germline CDR1 and CDR2: SGHRS and YFSETQ. The CDR3 runs 16 residues. CDR3 region: CASSLGGILYSYEQYF. CDR3 coding DNA: TGCGCCAGCAGCTTAGGGGGTATACTATACTCCTACGAGCAGTACTTC. The variable domain in full, completed from reference TRBV5-1 and TRBJ2-7, reads KAGVTQTPRYLIKTRGQQVTLSCSPISGHRSVSWYQQTPGQGLQFLFEYFSETQRNKGNFPGRFSGRQFSNSRSEMNVSTLELGDSALYLCASSLGGILYSYEQYFGPGTRLTVT.

The chain recombines TRBV11-2 with TRBJ2-7, with D perhaps TRBD2 (5 bases). Per the germline V gene, CDR1 is SGHAT and CDR2 is FQNNGV. V lost 6 bases and J 2 bases, leaving 14 bases between the germline ends. The CDR3 covers 14 residues. In nucleotides, the CDR3 is TGTGCCAGCAGTCGGACTCTAAAGCCCTACGAGCAGTACTTC. Protein: CASSRTLKPYEQYF.

V is TRBV6-6 and J is TRBJ2-2, with 7 nucleotides matching TRBD1. CDR3 length: 15 residues. J gave up 0 bases and V 6 bases, and 4 bases lay outside the gene matches. Looked up from germline, CDR1 is MNHNY and CDR2 is SVGAGI (reference sequence). DNA for the CDR3: TGTGCCAGCAGCACGACAGGGACGAACACCGGGGAGCTGTTTTTT. Translation gives CASSTTGTNTGELFF.

This sequence joins TRBV9 and TRBJ2-2; tentatively, D is TRBD1 or TRBD2 (7 bases each). V was clipped by 1 base and J by 5 bases, with 12 bases between them. The CDR3 has 15 residues. CDR1 and CDR2 from the germline V gene are SGDLS and YYNGEE. The CDR3 DNA sequence: TGTGCCAGCAGCGTATCAGGGGGGGCGACCGGGGAGCTGTTTTTT. Translating it yields CASSVSGGATGELFF.

This rearrangement joins TRBV19 to TRBJ1-5, with a weak D call TRBD1 (5 bases). The CDR3 contains 12 residues. V dropped 11 bases and J dropped 7 bases, with 15 bases sitting between them. Germline CDR1 reads LNHDA; CDR2 reads SQIVND (reference sequence). This CDR3 reads CASGVVQQPQHF. The DNA for the CDR3 is TGTGCCTCGGGGGTTGTTCAACAGCCCCAGCATTTT. Based on the CDR3 plus reference TRBV19 and TRBJ1-5, the full variable domain is DGGITQSPKYLFRKEGQNVTLSCEQNLNHDAMYWYRQDPGQGLRLIYYSQIVNDFQKGDIAEGYSVSREKKESFPLTVTSAQKNPTAFYLCASGVVQQPQHFGDGTRLSIL.

CDR3 coding DNA: TGCGCCAGCAGTGAGTCGAAGACTAGCGGGGGCCTACGCACAGATACGCAGTATTTT. Its translation: CASSESKTSGGLRTDTQYF. The chain uses TRBV10-2 and TRBJ2-3; 12 nucleotides agree with TRBD2. There are 19 residues in the CDR3. With V trimmed by 0 bases and J by 1 base, 8 bases remained unmatched. CDR1 and CDR2 (germline): WSHSY, SAAADI.